These T cell receptor beta chains were read from a single sample in a study of tumor-infiltrating lymphocytes in localized non-small cell lung cancer. Clones were sequenced by immunoSEQ multiplex PCR, and TCRdb holds only the in-frame ones, with some missing. In the table there are approximately 11,000 clones, roughly 84% of which are singletons. Sequenced sample: lung tumor tissue. The receptors were sampled from a human donor with non-small cell lung cancer. CDR3s include the opening cysteine and the closing phenylalanine or tryptophan. A D gene is named only where the DNA matches it firmly. The size of a clone is reported for some rows only, either as once, few or many, or as a class for expanded clones.

>13|TRBV11-2|TRBJ1-5|NA|NA
TGTGCCAGCAGCTTGGGCCTCAATCAGCCCCAGCATTTT
CASSLGLNQPQHF
>16|TRBV2|TRBJ2-2|TRBD2|NA
TGTGCCAGCACCGATCGGGGGGGCAAGAACACCGGGGAGCTGTTTTTT
CASTDRGGKNTGELFF
>16|TRBV27|TRBJ1-2|NA|few
TGTGCCAGCAGTCCTACAATCATCCGAAGCCTCTATGGCTACACCTTC
CASSPTIIRSLYGYTF
>14|TRBV7-7|TRBJ2-1|NA|NA
TGTGCCAGCAGCACCCTCGGCGGTTACAATGAGCAGTTCTTC
CASSTLGGYNEQFF
>16|TRBV28|TRBJ1-5|TRBD1|NA
TGTGCCAGCAGGCGATTATACAGGGGTAGCAATCAGCCCCAGCATTTT
CASRRLYRGSNQPQHF
>13|TRBV2|TRBJ1-5|NA|NA
TGTGCCAGCACCGAGGGGGGGGCCCAGCCCCAGCATTTT
CASTEGGAQPQHF
>15|TRBV2|TRBJ2-2|TRBD2|NA
TGTGCCAGCAGTGAGTTAGCGGGAAAAACCGGGGAGCTGTTTTTT
CASSELAGKTGELFF
>13|TRBV2|TRBJ1-5|NA|few
TGTGCCAGCAGTGCCAGGGGTAATCAGCCCCAGCATTTT
CASSARGNQPQHF
>12|TRBV6-5|TRBJ1-2|NA|NA
TGTGCCAGCAGTTATCGGGAAGGGGGCTACACCTTC
CASSYREGGYTF
>16|TRBV9|TRBJ1-6|NA|NA
TGTGCCAGCAGCGCCCGCCCAGGGACGAATAATTCACCCCTCCACTTT
CASSARPGTNNSPLHF
>15|TRBV7-9|TRBJ1-2|TRBD1|NA
TGTGCCAGCAGCCTACGGAACGGACAGGGCGGCGGCTACACCTTC
CASSLRNGQGGGYTF
>14|TRBV19|TRBJ1-5|TRBD1|NA
TGTGCCAGTAGGCAGGGACAGGGGTATCAGCCCCAGCATTTT
CASRQGQGYQPQHF
>13|TRBV19|TRBJ1-1|NA|NA
TGTGCCAGTAGTATAGATCGCGGTAGGGTTGCTTTCTTT
CASSIDRGRVAFF
>15|TRBV9|TRBJ1-3|NA|few
TGTGCCAGCAGCGTTAGGCAGGGAACTGGAAACACCATATATTTT
CASSVRQGTGNTIYF